This T cell receptor (beta chain) is drawn from a study of Ad26.COV2.S vaccination and SARS-CoV-2 variants. Across the whole study: Ad26.COV2.S arm of COV1001 included the donor. Intramuscularly, Ad26.COV2.S was given either once or twice, 56 days apart.

Notes on the study in general: Individuals receiving vaccine had higher spike-specific TCR breadth than placebo recipients did.

A remark on this clone: Its matching antigen is unknown.

Assay: immunoSEQ multiplex PCR; the TCRdb copy retains only in-frame clones and omits some. The sample contains approximately 410,000 clones, approximately 88% of which appear only once. Treatment meaning: some 20 received Ad26.COV2.S at low or high dose, single or two shots; 5 received placebo; per-sample allocation not given. Day 63 after the first vaccine or placebo injection was the time point for sampling. Vaccine was an Ad26 vector expressing Wuhan-strain SARS-CoV-2 spike. The sample in question was peripheral blood, obtained in a trial of Ad26.COV2.S vaccine versus placebo. This receptor was identified in a person between 18 and 60 years old who received the Ad26.COV2.S COVID-19 vaccine or a placebo.

Here the CDR3 DNA reads TGCGCCAGCGCCAACGGGGAAACGGGCCCCTACAATGAGCAGTTCTTC. This encodes CASANGETGPYNEQFF. The V gene is TRBV5-1, the J gene TRBJ2-1; D may be TRBD2 (5 bases). The CDR3 runs 16 residues. The V gene's germline CDR1 is SGHRS and CDR2 YFSETQ. Deletions cut 7 bases from V and 2 bases from J, with 19 bases between.